These T cell receptor beta chains were read from a single sample in a study of T cell changes during pregnancy in multiple sclerosis. Some clones are missing from TCRdb's copy, which holds only in-frame ones; the method was immunoSEQ multiplex PCR. The sample records fewer than 55,000 clones, nearly 90% being singletons. The sequencing here drew on peripheral blood, taken after pregnancy. The receptors come from a female donor in good health, enrolled as a control in a pregnancy study. Both conserved end residues are part of each CDR3. Each record gives: clone size, J gene, V gene, D gene, CDR3 protein, CDR3 DNA. D genes are given only for firm matches. Size is omitted from some rows. Given values are once, few, many or a class for expanded clones.

abundance: NA
j_gene: TRBJ2-5
v_gene: TRBV11-2
d_gene: TRBD2
CDR3aa: CASRGLAGGIKETQYF
CDR3nt: TGTGCCAGCAGGGGTTTAGCGGGCGGAATAAAAGAGACCCAGTACTTC

abundance: once
j_gene: TRBJ1-1
v_gene: TRBV7-9
d_gene: NA
CDR3aa: CASSFPGAGTEAFF
CDR3nt: TGTGCCAGCAGCTTCCCAGGGGCCGGCACTGAAGCTTTCTTT

abundance: NA
j_gene: TRBJ2-1
v_gene: TRBV6-1
d_gene: NA
CDR3aa: CASSEARIPNEQFF
CDR3nt: TGTGCCAGCAGTGAAGCCAGGATCCCCAATGAGCAGTTCTTC

abundance: NA
j_gene: TRBJ1-5
v_gene: TRBV7-2
d_gene: TRBD1
CDR3aa: CASSPGDRSNQPQHF
CDR3nt: TGTGCCAGCAGCCCAGGGGACAGAAGCAATCAGCCCCAGCATTTT

abundance: NA
j_gene: TRBJ1-2
v_gene: TRBV5-6
d_gene: NA
CDR3aa: CASSSQTGKYGYTF
CDR3nt: TGTGCCAGCAGCTCTCAAACAGGGAAATATGGCTACACCTTC

abundance: NA
j_gene: TRBJ2-7
v_gene: TRBV7-6
d_gene: NA
CDR3aa: CASSLGFQGLYEQYF
CDR3nt: TGTGCCAGCAGCTTAGGTTTTCAGGGACTCTACGAGCAGTACTTC

abundance: NA
j_gene: TRBJ2-2
v_gene: TRBV6-1
d_gene: NA
CDR3aa: CASSLWGIGELFF
CDR3nt: TGTGCCAGCTCGCTTTGGGGCATCGGGGAGCTGTTTTTT

abundance: NA
j_gene: TRBJ2-7
v_gene: TRBV6-5
d_gene: TRBD1
CDR3aa: CASSYLGTGTSYEQYF
CDR3nt: TGTGCCAGCAGTTACCTCGGGACAGGGACTTCCTACGAGCAGTACTTC

abundance: NA
j_gene: TRBJ1-6
v_gene: TRBV6-5
d_gene: TRBD1
CDR3aa: CASSYLKGQRNSPLHF
CDR3nt: TGTGCCAGCAGTTACCTAAAGGGACAGAGGAATTCACCCCTCCACTTT

abundance: few
j_gene: TRBJ2-3
v_gene: TRBV19
d_gene: TRBD2
CDR3aa: CASGTSGDNTDTQYF
CDR3nt: TGTGCCAGCGGGACTAGCGGGGACAACACAGATACGCAGTATTTT